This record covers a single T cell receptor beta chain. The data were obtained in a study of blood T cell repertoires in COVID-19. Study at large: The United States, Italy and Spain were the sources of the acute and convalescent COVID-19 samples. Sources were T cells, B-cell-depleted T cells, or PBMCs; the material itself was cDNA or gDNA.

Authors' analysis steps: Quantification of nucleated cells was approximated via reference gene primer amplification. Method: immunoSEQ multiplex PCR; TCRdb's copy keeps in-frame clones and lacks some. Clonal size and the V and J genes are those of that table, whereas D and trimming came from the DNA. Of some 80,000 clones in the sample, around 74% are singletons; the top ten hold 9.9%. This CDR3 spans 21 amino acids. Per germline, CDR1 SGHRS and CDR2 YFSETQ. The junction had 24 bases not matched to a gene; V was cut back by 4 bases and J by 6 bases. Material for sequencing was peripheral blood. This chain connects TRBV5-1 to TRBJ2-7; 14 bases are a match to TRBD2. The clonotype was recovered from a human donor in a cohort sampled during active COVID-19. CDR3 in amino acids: CASSPSPRGLAGAGSSSEQYF. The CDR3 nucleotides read TGCGCCAGCAGCCCTTCCCCCCGGGGACTAGCGGGGGCCGGCAGCTCTTCCGAGCAGTACTTC.